Listed here are 26 T cell receptor beta chains from one sample, sequenced in a study of persistence of HIV-infected CD4 T cells. The antigens of these receptors remain unknown. This was the immunoSEQ version 4 assay in survey mode. Using immunoSEQ multiplex PCR, the repertoire was profiled, and TCRdb retains in-frame clones only, with some absent. The sample consists of 40,000 to 55,000 clones, about 90% of them appearing once. Nonspecific anti-CD3/anti-CD28 bead stimulation represents the broad CD4+ T cell repertoire. Sorting of responding CD4+ T cells relied on upregulated CD40 ligand together with CD69. The input for sequencing was CD4+ T cells sorted from PBMCs after approximately 19-hour stimulation, taken from a patient who received antiretroviral therapy. All receptors derive from an adult woman with HIV who was CMV-seropositive.

This rearrangement joins TRBV24-1 to TRBJ1-6, with 8 bases that match TRBD1. The CDR3 is made up of 14 amino acids. J gave up 10 bases and V 3 bases, and 4 bases lay outside the gene matches. Germline CDR1 and CDR2: KGHDR and SFDVKD. The CDR3: CATSDGTGSSPLHF. The CDR3 DNA reads TGTGCCACCAGTGATGGGACAGGATCGTCACCCCTCCACTTT.

This CDR3 reads CATSDSGDYGYTF. The CDR3 bases are TGTGCCACCAGTGATTCGGGGGACTATGGCTACACCTTC. The V and J genes are TRBV24-1 and TRBJ1-2; D may be TRBD1 (5 bases). V was clipped by 2 bases and J by 3 bases, with 6 bases between them. Germline CDR1 KGHDR, CDR2 SFDVKD. This CDR3 has 13 residues.

This clone showed up just once. In nucleotides, the CDR3 is TGTGCCAGCAGTTTATCGGGGGGCACCGGGGAGCTGTTTTTT. Residues: CASSLSGGTGELFF. The gene calls are TRBV28 and TRBJ2-2; TRBD2 agrees at 7 bases. V was clipped by 1 base and J by 4 bases; unmatched bases: 0. Germline V gives CDR1 MDHEN, CDR2 SYDVKM. CDR3 length equals 14 residues.

J is TRBJ2-2 and V is TRBV12-3 or TRBV12-4, with D possibly matching TRBD1 (6 bases). This CDR3 comprises 12 residues. Trimming stripped 8 bases from V and 7 bases from J, with 11 bases between. CDR3 nucleotides: TGTGCCAGCTCTCAGGGGAGCGGGGAGCTGTTTTTT. This sequence encodes CASSQGSGELFF.

The rearrangement uses TRBV2 and TRBJ2-2; D ambiguous. Deletions cut 6 bases from V and 15 bases from J, with 14 bases between. The CDR3 runs to 11 residues. CDR1 SNHLY and CDR2 FYNNEI come from the germline V gene. The CDR3 DNA follows: TGTGCCAGCAGGACCGGCCCTCTGATGTTTTTT. It is translated as CASRTGPLMFF.

This rearrangement joins TRBV2 to TRBJ2-3; D gene ambiguous. The ends were cut back, 6 bases at V and 1 base at J, with 14 bases in the middle. CDR3 length equals 15 residues. Germline CDR1 and CDR2: SNHLY and FYNNEI. The CDR3 protein is CASSGRAFGTDTQYF. The CDR3 DNA follows: TGTGCCAGCAGCGGACGGGCCTTTGGCACAGATACGCAGTATTTT.

V and J are TRBV19 and TRBJ1-2, with 7 bases lining up with TRBD1. The germline CDR1 and CDR2 sequences are LNHDA and SQIVND (reference sequence). The length of the CDR3 is 15 residues. J was trimmed by 2 bases and V by 3 bases; bases with no gene match: 6. The CDR3 coding sequence is TGTGCCAGTAGTATTTCGACAGGGACGAACTATGGCTACACCTTC. Translated: CASSISTGTNYGYTF.

The CDR3 sequence: CASSWTGGDEQYF. CDR3 DNA: TGTGCCAGCAGCTGGACAGGGGGCGACGAGCAGTACTTC. The chain has TRBV3-1 (or the pseudogene TRBV3-2) and TRBJ2-7; 11 bases are shared with TRBD1. CDR1 LGHDT and CDR2 YNNKEL come from the germline V gene (reference sequence). V lost 5 bases and J lost 5; bases outside the gene matches: 2. CDR3 length: 13 residues.

V and J are TRBV7-8 and TRBJ2-1, with 16 bases fitting TRBD2. With V trimmed by 7 bases and J by 12 bases, 6 bases remained unmatched. The length of the CDR3 is 14 residues. From germline, CDR1 is SGHVS and CDR2 FQNEAQ. The DNA of the CDR3 is TGTGCCAGCACCCTAGGGACTAGCGGGGGGGGGCAGTTCTTC. It codes for CASTLGTSGGGQFF.

The genes are TRBV6-6 and TRBJ2-5, with TRBD1 matching 8 bases. The CDR3 has 15 residues. V lost 2 bases and J lost 1; bases outside the gene matches: 3. Looked up from germline, CDR1 is MNHNY and CDR2 is SVGAGI (reference sequence). CDR3 bases: TGTGCCAGCAGTTACCCTGGACAGGGCCAAGAGACCCAGTACTTC. It specifies CASSYPGQGQETQYF.

V is TRBV7-3 and J is TRBJ2-2; no clear D gene. The CDR3 has 15 amino acids. Germline V CDR1 and CDR2: SGHTA, FQGTGA. The V end was cut by 5 bases, the J end by 0 bases, with 10 bases between. CDR3 amino acids: CASSQVGSNTGELFF. As DNA, the CDR3 is TGTGCCAGCAGCCAAGTGGGTTCGAACACCGGGGAGCTGTTTTTT.

This clone was seen more than once but under ten times. This chain uses TRBV10-3 with TRBJ2-5, with 7 bases matching TRBD2. Germline CDR1 reads ENHRY; CDR2 reads SYGVKD. V trimming: 6 bases; J trimming: 4 bases; junction bases outside the gene matches: 5. The CDR3 consists of 13 residues. CDR3 loop: CAIRPGGAETQYF. The DNA of the CDR3 is TGTGCCATCAGGCCGGGAGGTGCAGAGACCCAGTACTTC.

The chain joins TRBV11-2 to TRBJ2-7; D uncertain. CDR1 SGHAT and CDR2 FQNNGV come from the germline V gene. V shed 0 bases and J shed 5 bases, with 8 bases lying between them. The CDR3 length is 13 residues. The chain's CDR3 is CASSLDRVHEQYF. CDR3 nucleotides: TGTGCCAGCAGCTTAGATAGGGTCCACGAGCAGTACTTC.

The V and J genes are TRBV10-3 and TRBJ1-3, with unresolved D. Per germline, CDR1 ENHRY and CDR2 SYGVKD. Trimming shortened V by 10 bases and J by 1 base, and 17 bases separated the two germline ends. CDR3 length: 15 amino acids. CDR3 coding DNA: TGTGCCAGTGGCAGCCAAGTAGGATCTGGAAACACCATATATTTT. This translates into CASGSQVGSGNTIYF.

The chain links TRBV7-2 to TRBJ1-5; D might be TRBD1 (5 bases). The CDR3 runs 18 residues. Germline loops: CDR1 SGHTA, CDR2 FQGNSA. Trimming took off 1 base at V and 5 bases at J, with 21 bases between the two ends. The CDR3 sequence is CASSLGAPQGGSHQPQHF. The CDR3 region has the DNA TGTGCCAGCAGCTTAGGCGCCCCGCAGGGAGGATCTCATCAGCCCCAGCATTTT.

The V call is TRBV2, the J call TRBJ1-6; 8 bases agree with TRBD1. J lost 13 bases, V lost 4 bases, and 12 bases had no gene match. The CDR3 consists of 15 residues. Germline V lookup: CDR1 SNHLY, CDR2 FYNNEI. CDR3 amino acids: CASSVGGQGVSPLHF. CDR3 in DNA: TGTGCCAGCAGTGTGGGAGGACAGGGAGTCTCGCCCCTCCACTTT.

The chain links TRBV3-1 (or the pseudogene TRBV3-2) to TRBJ2-3; TRBD2 agrees at 9 bases. In germline, CDR1 is LGHDT, CDR2 YNNKEL (reference sequence). CDR3 length: 15 amino acids. The ends lost 1 base at V and 5 bases at J; junction bases unmatched: 4. This chain's CDR3 is CASSQVAGVKDTQYF. CDR3 nucleotide sequence: TGTGCCAGCAGCCAAGTAGCGGGGGTAAAAGATACGCAGTATTTT.

The rearrangement joins TRBV19 to TRBJ2-6; D is perhaps TRBD2 (6 bases). V was cut by 6 bases and J by 1 base, with 13 bases left in between. Germline CDR1 reads LNHDA; CDR2 reads SQIVND (reference sequence). The CDR3 spans 16 residues. The chain's CDR3 is CASRVSGGSGANVLTF. Written as DNA, the CDR3 is TGTGCCAGTAGGGTCTCCGGGGGTTCTGGGGCCAACGTCCTGACTTTC.

The V gene is TRBV11-3, the J gene TRBJ2-1; tentative D call: TRBD2 (5 bases). The germline V gene has CDR1 SGHNT and CDR2 YENEEA. This CDR3 contains 19 residues. V shed 1 base and J shed 1 base, with 20 bases lying between them. The CDR3 DNA is TGTGCCAGCAGCTTAGTGGTCGGGGTTGGGCGCGGGTCCTACAATGAGCAGTTCTTC. Translating gives CASSLVVGVGRGSYNEQFF.

The chain is built from TRBV7-3 and TRBJ2-5; D is uncertain. Trimming took 5 bases from V and 1 from J, leaving 8 bases between them. Per germline, CDR1 SGHTA and CDR2 FQGTGA. This CDR3 comprises 13 residues. The CDR3 DNA reads as TGTGCCAGCAGCCCTCAGCCCCAAGAGACCCAGTACTTC. Its translation is CASSPQPQETQYF.

This chain uses TRBV5-3 with TRBJ2-1; TRBD1 might be the D (6 bases). TRBV5-3 is filed as an ORF, its function uncertain. The length of the CDR3 is 14 residues. V was trimmed by 10 bases and J by 0 bases, leaving 14 bases between them. In nucleotides, the CDR3 is TGTGCCTTTTTGAGGGGGAGCTCCTACAATGAGCAGTTCTTC. Its protein is CAFLRGSSYNEQFF.

The chain links TRBV18 to TRBJ2-1; D may be TRBD1 (6 bases). Per the germline V gene, CDR1 is KGHSH and CDR2 is LQKENI. V was pared by 8 bases and J by 0 bases, with 14 bases between. The CDR3 spans 15 residues. CDR3 sequence (DNA): TGTGCCAGCCGAAGGGGGTCCGGCTCCTACAATGAGCAGTTCTTC. Encoded protein: CASRRGSGSYNEQFF.

This chain uses TRBV9 with TRBJ2-1; the D gene is possibly TRBD2 (6 bases). Germline V gene data show CDR1 as SGDLS and CDR2 as YYNGEE. CDR3 size: 17 residues. V was pared by 0 bases and J by 5 bases, with 18 bases between. For the CDR3, the DNA is TGTGCCAGCAGCGTAGCGGTGTTTGGTTCGGGGGACAATGAGCAGTTCTTC. Translating gives CASSVAVFGSGDNEQFF.

This chain joins TRBV3-1 (or the pseudogene TRBV3-2) and TRBJ1-1; no clear D gene. Trimming removed 1 base from V and 5 bases from J, with 8 bases in between. Germline V CDR1 and CDR2: LGHDT, YNNKEL (reference sequence). This CDR3 is 13 amino acids long. The CDR3 DNA follows: TGTGCCAGCAGCCAAGGCGAGGTAACTGAAGCTTTCTTT. Translated, it gives CASSQGEVTEAFF.

The chain recombines TRBV27 with TRBJ2-1; 12 bases agree with TRBD2. CDR1 MNHEY and CDR2 SMNVEV come from the germline V gene (reference sequence). The CDR3 is 17 amino acids. Trimming cost V 8 bases and J 7 bases; bases outside gene matches: 15. The chain's CDR3 is CASGALAGGPGENEQFF. CDR3 nucleotides: TGTGCCAGCGGGGCGCTAGCGGGAGGGCCCGGGGAGAATGAGCAGTTCTTC.

The CDR3 is CASSLRRWVGNEQFF. CDR3 coding DNA: TGTGCCAGCAGTTTAAGGCGGTGGGTAGGCAATGAGCAGTTCTTC. The J gene is TRBJ2-1, the V gene TRBV27; D call uncertain. Trimming took 2 bases from V and 6 from J, leaving 14 bases between them. Germline CDR1 MNHEY, CDR2 SMNVEV (reference sequence). The CDR3 is 15 residues long.